Presented here are 13 T cell receptor beta chains from one specimen sequenced in a study of T-cell reconstitution after alpha-beta-depleted transplantation in children. Molecular barcoding with unique molecular identifiers was used for the TCRbeta library. MiXCR, applied by TCRdb to the PCR reads, yields one record per CDR3 protein. The table has around 420,000 distinct CDR3 sequences, roughly 15% seen once. The sequencing used PBMCs, mostly from graft donor cells, collected 360 days after TCRalphabeta/CD19-depleted stem cell transplant. Receptors were obtained from a boy under two years old who had a stem cell transplant for Wiskott-Aldrich syndrome, so the T cells may come from the graft donor.

This clonotype has ten or more counts. The chain is built from TRBV6-5 and TRBJ2-7; TRBD1 matches 7 bases. J lost 3 bases, V lost 2 bases, and 1 base had no gene match. Germline V gene lookup returns CDR1 MNHEY and CDR2 SVGAGI. This CDR3 is built from 13 residues. The CDR3 nucleotides read TGTGCCAGCAGTTACGACAGGGACTACGAGCAGTACTTC. Residues: CASSYDRDYEQYF.

The gene calls are TRBV25-1 and TRBJ2-1, with TRBD2 matching over 12 bases. V trimming: 4 bases; J trimming: 13 bases; junction bases outside the gene matches: 8. The CDR3 has 14 residues. Germline loops: CDR1 MGHDK, CDR2 SYGVNS. The CDR3 is CASSAPTSGRSQFF. The CDR3 DNA reads TGTGCCAGCAGTGCCCCGACTAGCGGGAGAAGCCAGTTCTTC.

J is TRBJ2-7 and V is TRBV5-1; 7 bases map to TRBD1. CDR1 and CDR2 (germline): SGHRS, YFSETQ. There are 15 residues in the CDR3. The V segment lost 4 bases and the J segment 9 bases; nucleotides outside the gene matches: 16. The CDR3 region is CASSVAGGSDTLQYF. The CDR3, as DNA: TGCGCCAGCAGCGTCGCAGGGGGATCGGATACTTTGCAGTACTTC.

The V call is TRBV5-1, the J call TRBJ2-1, with D possibly matching TRBD1 (7 bases). Germline CDR1 reads SGHRS; CDR2 reads YFSETQ. This CDR3 is 14 amino acids long. V gave up 8 bases and J gave up 2 bases, with 14 bases separating them. The CDR3 is CASKQGGTYNEQFF. The DNA for the CDR3 is TGCGCCAGTAAGCAGGGGGGCACCTACAATGAGCAGTTCTTC.

This clonotype was counted only a few times. This chain uses TRBV15 with TRBJ2-6; 8 nucleotides align to TRBD1. J lost 4 bases, V lost 1 base, and 15 bases had no gene match. Germline V gene lookup returns CDR1 LNHNV and CDR2 YYDKDF (reference sequence). The CDR3 contains 20 residues. CDR3 region: CATSRGIGGQGTPGANVLTF. The CDR3 coding sequence is TGTGCCACCAGCAGAGGAATTGGAGGACAGGGCACCCCCGGGGCCAACGTCCTGACTTTC.

This rearrangement joins TRBV7-2 to TRBJ2-2; TRBD1 agrees at 8 bases. Germline loops: CDR1 SGHTA, CDR2 FQGNSA. V lost 5 bases to trimming and J lost 3 bases; unmatched junction nucleotides: 5. This CDR3 contains 15 residues. CDR3 loop: CASSPRQGHTGELFF. In DNA form, the CDR3 reads TGTGCCAGCAGCCCCCGACAGGGGCACACCGGGGAGCTGTTTTTT.

The chain combines TRBV24-1 with TRBJ2-3, with D maybe TRBD2 (7 bases). Germline V lookup: CDR1 KGHDR, CDR2 SFDVKD. CDR3 length: 15 amino acids. V shed 5 bases and J shed 3 bases, with 14 bases lying between them. CDR3 coding DNA: TGTGCCACCAGTGGAGTAAAGGGGGGGACAGATACGCAGTATTTT. Translated, it gives CATSGVKGGTDTQYF.

Only a few counts were recorded for this clonotype. The rearrangement links TRBV10-3 to TRBJ2-3; 15 bases align to TRBD2. Germline CDR1 and CDR2: ENHRY and SYGVKD. Unmatched junction bases numbered 8, after V lost 5 bases and J lost 5 bases. The CDR3 contains 17 residues. The CDR3 DNA sequence: TGTGCCATCAGTCGGACTAGCGGGGGGGCCGCCAAAGATACGCAGTATTTT. The encoded protein is CAISRTSGGAAKDTQYF.

This clonotype was found a few times. V gene TRBV28 combines with J gene TRBJ2-7; D possibly matches TRBD1 or TRBD2 (5 bases each). Germline V gives CDR1 MDHEN, CDR2 SYDVKM. V gave up 6 bases and J gave up 0 bases, with 12 bases separating them. The CDR3 totals 14 residues. CDR3 nucleotides: TGTGCCAGCAGCCTATTGGGGGTCTCCTACGAGCAGTACTTC. The encoded protein is CASSLLGVSYEQYF.

This clonotype was picked up a small number of times. The V and J genes are TRBV30 and TRBJ2-7; D call uncertain. Per the germline V gene, CDR1 is GTSNPN and CDR2 is SVGIG (reference sequence). Between the trimmed V and J ends, which lost 0 bases and 4 bases, there was a span of 19 bases. This CDR3 has 16 amino acids. DNA of the CDR3: TGTGCCTGGAGTGTACATTCAGGCATGAGAATATACGAGCAGTACTTC. It codes for CAWSVHSGMRIYEQYF.

This clonotype was seen a few times. The V gene is TRBV7-8, the J gene TRBJ2-7; TRBD2 matches 12 bases. The CDR3 is made up of 17 amino acids. Losses at the gene ends were 5 bases for V and 3 bases for J; bases not matched to a gene: 11. The germline CDR1 and CDR2 sequences are SGHVS and FQNEAQ. CDR3 sequence (DNA): TGTGCCAGCAGCCTGACTAGCGGGAGATGGGGGGGCTACGAGCAGTACTTC. It codes for CASSLTSGRWGGYEQYF. The variable domain in full, completed from reference TRBV7-8 and TRBJ2-7, reads GAGVSQSPRYKVAKRGQDVALRCDPISGHVSLFWYQQALGQGPEFLTYFQNEAQLDKSGLPSDRFFAERPEGSVSTLKIQRTQQEDSAVYLCASSLTSGRWGGYEQYFGPGTRLTVT.

The rearrangement links TRBV6-2 or TRBV6-3 to TRBJ2-5; D is uncertain. The V and J ends lost 0 bases and 2 bases respectively, with 10 bases between them. CDR1 MNHEY and CDR2 SVGEGT come from the germline V gene. CDR3 length: 15 residues. This CDR3 reads CASSYSGMGQETQYF. For the CDR3, the DNA is TGTGCCAGCAGTTACTCGGGGATGGGACAAGAGACCCAGTACTTC.

The chain is built from TRBV28 and TRBJ2-1; D gene ambiguous. CDR3 length: 15 residues. The germline V and J ends were trimmed by 2 bases and 2 bases, with 10 bases remaining between them. Per the germline V gene, CDR1 is MDHEN and CDR2 is SYDVKM. The CDR3 region has the DNA TGTGCCAGCAGTTTAATGGCTATCACCTACAATGAGCAGTTCTTC. Its translation: CASSLMAITYNEQFF.